The present T cell receptor beta chain was sequenced within a study of control samples from healthy donors and cancer patients. Data came from immunoSEQ multiplex PCR; TCRdb stores just in-frame clones and leaves some out. This sample has about 150,000 clones; under 95% occur once, and the top ten carry approximately 5.7%. The junction had 1 base not matched to a gene; V was cut back by 2 bases and J by 5 bases. The CDR3 consists of 13 residues. Looked up from germline, CDR1 is ENHRY and CDR2 is SYGVKD. In its sample, this clone was seen once. This TCR derives from a man younger than 35 in good health. The sequencing input was blood. This chain joins TRBV10-3 and TRBJ1-1; 8 bases align to TRBD1. In DNA form, the CDR3 reads TGTGCCATCAGTGAGACAGGGGGTACTGAAGCTTTCTTT. Residues: CAISETGGTEAFF.